This is a list of T cell receptor beta chains from one sample in a study of OX40 agonist ivuxolimab in advanced cancers. Using immunoSEQ multiplex PCR, the repertoire was profiled, and TCRdb retains in-frame clones only, with some absent. The profile shows tens of thousands of clones, 89% of them singletons. Sequences were derived from CD4+ or CD8+ T cells sorted from blood, sampled in a trial of the OX40 agonist ivuxolimab. The receptors were gathered from an adult with an advanced solid tumor such as melanoma, head and neck, liver or kidney cancer. The CDR3 runs from the conserved cysteine through the conserved F or W. The order of the fields is CDR3 DNA, CDR3 protein, D gene, V gene, clone size, J gene. D genes are given only for firm matches. Size values are once, few and many counts, or a class for expanded clones, and some rows have none.

CDR3nt: TGCGCCAGCAGCTGGACAGGGGGAGACTCTGGAAACACCATATATTTT; CDR3aa: CASSWTGGDSGNTIYF; d_gene: TRBD1; v_gene: TRBV5-1; abundance: .; j_gene: TRBJ1-3
CDR3nt: TGTGCCAGCAGCCCCTCGAGCGGGCGACCCTACGAGCAGTACTTC; CDR3aa: CASSPSSGRPYEQYF; d_gene: .; v_gene: TRBV5-8; abundance: .; j_gene: TRBJ2-7
CDR3nt: TGTGCCAGCAAAAACTTGGACACCTACGAGCAGTACTTC; CDR3aa: CASKNLDTYEQYF; d_gene: .; v_gene: TRBV19; abundance: few; j_gene: TRBJ2-7
CDR3nt: TGTGCCAGCAGTGAACGGGGTTGGAATGAGCAGTTCTTC; CDR3aa: CASSERGWNEQFF; d_gene: .; v_gene: TRBV6-1; abundance: .; j_gene: TRBJ2-1
CDR3nt: TGTGCCAGCAGTCCAGTACAGGGGGCGACGGGCTACACCTTC; CDR3aa: CASSPVQGATGYTF; d_gene: TRBD1; v_gene: TRBV6-4; abundance: .; j_gene: TRBJ1-2
CDR3nt: TGTGCCAGCATCGGAACCGGGGGGCGTGGGGATATTTATGGCTACACCTTC; CDR3aa: CASIGTGGRGDIYGYTF; d_gene: .; v_gene: TRBV5-6; abundance: .; j_gene: TRBJ1-2
CDR3nt: TGTGCCAGTAGTGGGGACTATGCGGGAGGGCCGGGTGAGCAGTTCTTC; CDR3aa: CASSGDYAGGPGEQFF; d_gene: TRBD2; v_gene: TRBV19; abundance: once; j_gene: TRBJ2-1
CDR3nt: TGTGCCAGCAGCTTGGGGAGGAGGGCCGGGAACGAGCAGTACTTC; CDR3aa: CASSLGRRAGNEQYF; d_gene: .; v_gene: TRBV5-8; abundance: .; j_gene: TRBJ2-7
CDR3nt: TGTGCCAGCAGTTTAGTTCCAGGGGGCCTTGGAGGCTACACCTTC; CDR3aa: CASSLVPGGLGGYTF; d_gene: TRBD1; v_gene: TRBV27; abundance: .; j_gene: TRBJ1-2
CDR3nt: TGTGCCAGCAGTTCCCTCGACAGGGTTATCCAAGAGACCCAGTACTTC; CDR3aa: CASSSLDRVIQETQYF; d_gene: TRBD1; v_gene: TRBV6-5; abundance: .; j_gene: TRBJ2-5
CDR3nt: TGCGCCAGCAGCTTGGCCGTAGGGAGCACCGGGGAGCTGTTTTTT; CDR3aa: CASSLAVGSTGELFF; d_gene: .; v_gene: TRBV5-1; abundance: .; j_gene: TRBJ2-2
CDR3nt: TGCAGTGCTCCCCAGGGAAACACCATATATTTT; CDR3aa: CSAPQGNTIYF; d_gene: .; v_gene: TRBV20-1; abundance: .; j_gene: TRBJ1-3
CDR3nt: TGTGCCAGTAACCCCGGGAGGGGGCGCTCCGTAGGAACTGAAGCTTTCTTT; CDR3aa: CASNPGRGRSVGTEAFF; d_gene: TRBD1; v_gene: TRBV19; abundance: .; j_gene: TRBJ1-1
CDR3nt: TGTGCCAGCGAGGGGGGGGGATTCACAGATACGCAGTATTTT; CDR3aa: CASEGGGFTDTQYF; d_gene: .; v_gene: TRBV28; abundance: .; j_gene: TRBJ2-3
CDR3nt: TGTGCCAGCAGCTTGGCCCGGAGCAGCTCTGGAAACACCATATATTTT; CDR3aa: CASSLARSSSGNTIYF; d_gene: .; v_gene: TRBV5-6; abundance: .; j_gene: TRBJ1-3